This TCR beta chain originates from a study of shared clonotypes between healthy human individuals. Across the study: CD4 naive cells filled three plates per donor, CD4 memory three, CD8 naive two and CD8 memory one.

Study-wide results and caveats: Roughly 5% of naive CD4 clonotypes were common to several donors.

Remarks on this clone: The antigen remains undetermined.

Sequenced by immunoSEQ multiplex PCR; TCRdb stores in-frame clones only, minus some. The profile shows around 2,000,000 clones, about 95% of them singletons. Trimming cost V 4 bases and J 2 bases, with 15 bases left between them. CDR1 and CDR2 from the germline V gene are LGHNA and YSLEER. The CDR3 extends over 16 amino acids. CD45RO negativity and positive selection for CCR7 defined naive CD8 cells, a population that excluded terminally differentiated effector memory CD45RA+ cells. The material sequenced was naive CD8+ T cells sorted from blood. V usage is TRBV4-3 and J usage is TRBJ2-1, with D possibly being TRBD1 (6 bases). This receptor was obtained from a man aged 18 to 30 in good health. CDR3 in amino acids: CASSPGVLVAYNEQFF. CDR3 nucleotide sequence: TGCGCCAGCAGCCCAGGGGTATTAGTGGCCTACAATGAGCAGTTCTTC.